This T cell receptor beta chain emerged from a study of vaccination and CD4 T cells after COVID-19. The overall study: Stimulation of the cells used overlapping spike peptide pools from SARS-CoV-2 and from the common cold coronaviruses HCoV-NL63, HCoV-OC43 and HCoV-229E. Each of the control cultures got a CEFX pool, an HIV-1 Nef pool, or no peptide.

Broader study findings: The appearance of a median about 86% of reactive clones in convalescent patients occurred only post-vaccination.

Cultured CD4+ T cell DNA was sequenced using the Oncomine TCR Beta short-read assay. The template was genomic DNA from cultured CD4+ T cells. TCRdb redid the calling of the PCR reads with MiXCR, one entry per CDR3 protein. The profile shows approximately 25,000 distinct CDR3 sequences, 28% of them singletons. CDR1 SGHNT and CDR2 YYREEE come from the germline V gene (reference sequence). Deletions cut 6 bases from V and 2 bases from J, with 17 bases between. The CDR3 contains 15 residues. Time point in this sample: late sampling 161 to 241 days after vaccination in a few convalescent patients. Indicated treatment: roughly 10-day PBMC culture with coronavirus spike peptide pools or control peptides (ViraFEST assay). This clonotype was found a few times. Its cognate antigen is unknown.

The specimen comprised CD4+ T cells from blood, cultured in vitro, sampled about 7 months after SARS-CoV-2 vaccination. This chain links TRBV5-4 with TRBJ1-2; D might be TRBD1 (5 bases). This TCR came from a human donor who had recovered from COVID-19. The CDR3 reads CASTLGGTINYGYTF. CDR3 nucleotides: TGTGCCAGCACCCTAGGAGGGACGATCAACTATGGCTACACCTTC.